This T cell receptor beta chain was retrieved from a study of T cells expressing NK-cell markers (TCRdb year 2020). Broadly, across the study: In sorted CD3+CD56+NKG2C+, CD3+CD56+NKG2C- and CD3+CD56-NKG2C+ T-cell subsets from about 8 donors, TCR beta-chain repertoires were profiled. Seven of the eight sequenced donors were HCMV-seropositive and one was HCMV-seronegative. The eight sequenced donors were randomly selected healthy volunteers, three men and five women. Sequencing of the libraries produced 2 x 150 bp reads on Illumina HiSeq 2000/2500, MiSeq or NextSeq. Here is what the overall study found, with its caveats: Whether the expanded NKG2C-expressing T cell clones were specific for HCMV antigens remained unclear. In six donors, the dominant CD3+CD56+NKG2C+ clonotypes were found to rank among the top 10 CD8+ clonotypes and to make up roughly 1.0-7.0% of CD8+ T cells. Those dominant clonotypes were again the most abundant among CD3+CD56-NKG2C+ cells in a handful of donors, at roughly 28.3-65%.

A remark on this clonotype: Its antigen remains unidentified.

Looking up the germline V gene yields CDR1 SQVTM and CDR2 ANQGSEA. The CDR3 starts with the cysteine, ends with the phenylalanine, and has 13 residues. No DNA accompanies this entry. The sequencer was an Illumina HiSeq 2000. TCR beta cDNA libraries were made by 5'RACE template switching that added a universal primer site and unique molecular identifiers. cDNA synthesis was primed from the TCR beta constant segment, followed by two successive PCR amplification steps. On the authors' methods: MIGEC handled demultiplexing of the reads and grouping by UMI, while MiTCR was used to assemble and quantify clonotypes. To exclude erroneous sequences, only TCR cDNA sequences supported by at least two reads were retained. The tcR package was used for downstream repertoire analysis, and clonotypes were matched across fractions by CDR3 nucleotide sequence plus V segment. VDJmatch was used to annotate antigen specificity against VDJdb, with one amino acid substitution in CDR3 permitted. After reprocessing by TCRdb, each CDR3 protein sequence is one entry, and no DNA is given. TCRdb's processing, not the authors' own work, is the source of the V and J calls. For this sample, the table gives more than 400,000 distinct CDR3 sequences. The ten largest make up less than 7.5% of the sample.

To determine HCMV serostatus, a commercial ELISA kit was used to detect HCMV-specific IgG in serum. Ficoll density gradient centrifugation was used to isolate peripheral blood mononuclear cells from blood. Sequences were obtained from blood T cells: a sorted CD56 or NKG2C T cell subset, CD4+ or CD8+ T cells, or bulk PBMC T cells (not recorded which). The source is a woman between 18 and 70 years old in good health. The rearrangement joined TRBV29-1 to TRBJ2-7; absent DNA, TCRdb's TRBD1 call cannot be checked. The encoded CDR3 is CSVVGTGVDEQYF.